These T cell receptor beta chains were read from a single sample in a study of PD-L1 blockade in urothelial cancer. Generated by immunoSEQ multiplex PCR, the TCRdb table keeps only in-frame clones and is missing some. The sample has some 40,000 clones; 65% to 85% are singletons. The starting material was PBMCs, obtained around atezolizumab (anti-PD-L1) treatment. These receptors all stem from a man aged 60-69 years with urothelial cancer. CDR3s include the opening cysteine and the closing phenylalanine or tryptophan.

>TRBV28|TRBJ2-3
CASSLGASGNTDTQYF
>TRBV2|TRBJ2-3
CASTRAGGTDTQYF
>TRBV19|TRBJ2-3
CASSPQAGSTDTQYF
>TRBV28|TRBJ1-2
CASRTPGQGARGYTF
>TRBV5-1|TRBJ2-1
CASSLTGGPNEQFF
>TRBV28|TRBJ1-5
CASSLGEGGNQPQHF
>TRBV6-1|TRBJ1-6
CASSEEVDSPLHF
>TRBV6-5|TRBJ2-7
CASSYGEAYEQYF
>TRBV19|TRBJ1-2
CASKGTGDRGRIYGYTF
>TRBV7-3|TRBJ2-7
CASSLLRGQTYEQYF
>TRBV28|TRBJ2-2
CASTSGAASLWTGELFF
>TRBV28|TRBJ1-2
CASSSLPDREGYTF
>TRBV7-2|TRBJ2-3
CASSLGDWSGTDTQYF
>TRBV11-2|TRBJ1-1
CASSLGGYKLTLEAFF
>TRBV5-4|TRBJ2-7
CASSPDGGEQYF
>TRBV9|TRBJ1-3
CASSGTGGGNTIYF
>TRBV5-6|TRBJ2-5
CASSPLAEETQYF
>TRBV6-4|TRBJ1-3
CASGDRLISGNTIYF
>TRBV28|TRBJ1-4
CASSAEGTNEKLFF
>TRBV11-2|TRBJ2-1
CASSSSGGSFNEQFF
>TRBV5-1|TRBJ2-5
CASSSGLAAKTQYF
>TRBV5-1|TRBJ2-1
CASSLYTSGGAWEQFF
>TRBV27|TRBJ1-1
CASSRGQVRNTEAFF
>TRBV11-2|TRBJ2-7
CASSHGPYEQYF
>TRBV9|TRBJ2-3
CASSPRVRGGVPDTQYF
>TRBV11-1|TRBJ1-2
CASSSFYGYTF
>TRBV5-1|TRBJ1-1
CASSLRGGYEAFF
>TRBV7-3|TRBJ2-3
CASSAGGIPDTQYF